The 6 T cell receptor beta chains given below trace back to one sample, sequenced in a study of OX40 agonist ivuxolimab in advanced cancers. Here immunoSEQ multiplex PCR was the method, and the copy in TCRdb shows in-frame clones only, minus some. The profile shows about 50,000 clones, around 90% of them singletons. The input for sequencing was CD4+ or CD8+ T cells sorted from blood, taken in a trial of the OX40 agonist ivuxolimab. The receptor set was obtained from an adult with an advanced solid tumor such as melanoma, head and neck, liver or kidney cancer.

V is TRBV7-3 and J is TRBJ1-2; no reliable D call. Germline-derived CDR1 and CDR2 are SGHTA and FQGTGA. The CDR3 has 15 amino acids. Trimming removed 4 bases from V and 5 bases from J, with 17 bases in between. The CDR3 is CASSSTLGIYYGYTF. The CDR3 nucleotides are TGTGCCAGCAGCTCCACGCTGGGCATTTATTATGGCTACACCTTC.

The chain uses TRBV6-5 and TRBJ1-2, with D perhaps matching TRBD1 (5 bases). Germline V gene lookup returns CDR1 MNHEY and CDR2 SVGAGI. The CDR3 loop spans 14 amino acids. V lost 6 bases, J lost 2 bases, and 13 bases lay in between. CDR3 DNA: TGTGCCAGCAGCGGGGTAGGGGCCAACTATGGCTACACCTTC. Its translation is CASSGVGANYGYTF.

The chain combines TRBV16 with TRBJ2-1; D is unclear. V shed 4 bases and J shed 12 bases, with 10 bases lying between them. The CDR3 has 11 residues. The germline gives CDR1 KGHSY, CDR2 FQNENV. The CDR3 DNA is TGTGCCAGCAGCCCCGGGTTGGGGCAGTTCTTC. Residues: CASSPGLGQFF.

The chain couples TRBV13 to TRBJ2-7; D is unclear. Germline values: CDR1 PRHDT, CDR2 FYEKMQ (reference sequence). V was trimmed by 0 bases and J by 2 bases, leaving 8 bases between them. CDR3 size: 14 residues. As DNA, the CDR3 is TGTGCCAGCAGCTTAGGACAGAATGCCTACGAGCAGTACGTC. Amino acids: CASSLGQNAYEQYV.

Written as DNA, the CDR3 is TGTGCCAGCACCCCGAGTCGTCTCCCAAACAATGAGCAGTTCTTC. Translated: CASTPSRLPNNEQFF. The chain joins TRBV6-6 to TRBJ2-1, with D uncertain. The V end was cut by 7 bases, the J end by 5 bases, with 18 bases between. Germline CDR1 is MNHNY and CDR2 is SVGAGI (reference sequence). The CDR3 is 15 residues long.

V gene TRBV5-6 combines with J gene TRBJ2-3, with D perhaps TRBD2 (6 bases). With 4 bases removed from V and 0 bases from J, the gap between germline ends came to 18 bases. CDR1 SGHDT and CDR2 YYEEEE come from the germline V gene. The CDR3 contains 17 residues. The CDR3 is CASSGVRETASTDTQYF. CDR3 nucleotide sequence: TGTGCCAGCAGCGGGGTCCGGGAGACCGCTAGCACAGATACGCAGTATTTT.